This T cell receptor (beta chain) was sequenced in a study of control samples from healthy donors and cancer patients. The assay was immunoSEQ multiplex PCR, and TCRdb's table has in-frame clones only and misses some. This table holds under 200,000 clones, 93% found once. The V gene's germline CDR1 is LGHNT and CDR2 FRNRAP. The junction had 4 bases not matched to a gene; V was cut back by 6 bases and J by 4 bases. CDR3 size: 14 residues. Sample: blood. The source of this sequence is a woman aged 55-69 years in good health. This rearrangement joins TRBV12-5 to TRBJ2-2; 8 positions match TRBD1. CDR3 amino acids: CASGLTGATGELFF. The CDR3 DNA follows: TGTGCTAGTGGCCTGACAGGGGCCACCGGGGAGCTGTTTTTT.